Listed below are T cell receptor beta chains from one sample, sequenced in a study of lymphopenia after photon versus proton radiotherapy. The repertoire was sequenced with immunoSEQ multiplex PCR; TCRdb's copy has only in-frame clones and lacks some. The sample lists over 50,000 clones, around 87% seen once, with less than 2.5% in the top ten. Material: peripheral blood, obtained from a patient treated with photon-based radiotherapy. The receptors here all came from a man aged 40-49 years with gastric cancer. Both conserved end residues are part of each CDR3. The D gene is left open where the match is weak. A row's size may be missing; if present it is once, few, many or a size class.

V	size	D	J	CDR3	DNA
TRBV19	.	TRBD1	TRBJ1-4	CASIGRGHTNEKLFF	TGTGCCAGTATTGGCAGGGGGCACACTAATGAAAAACTGTTTTTT
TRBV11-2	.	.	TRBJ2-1	CASSPHPTYNEQFF	TGTGCCAGCAGCCCCCATCCGACCTACAATGAGCAGTTCTTC
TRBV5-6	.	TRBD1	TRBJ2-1	CASSPGQGRAGEQFF	TGTGCCAGCAGCCCCGGACAGGGCAGGGCGGGTGAGCAGTTCTTC
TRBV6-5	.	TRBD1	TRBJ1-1	CASKEGQAHTEAFF	TGTGCCAGCAAGGAGGGACAGGCCCACACTGAAGCTTTCTTT
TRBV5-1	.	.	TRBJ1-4	CASSLGGPPNEKLFF	TGCGCCAGCAGCTTGGGCGGGCCCCCGAATGAAAAACTGTTTTTT
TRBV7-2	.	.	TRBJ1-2	CASSPQDRRPGYGYTF	TGTGCCAGCAGCCCCCAGGACCGTCGGCCGGGCTATGGCTACACCTTC
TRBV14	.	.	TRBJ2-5	CASSQEGRKQETQYF	TGTGCCAGCAGCCAAGAGGGACGGAAGCAAGAGACCCAGTACTTC
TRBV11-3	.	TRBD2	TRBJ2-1	CASSLGGLGSYNEQFF	TGTGCCAGCAGCTTAGGGGGACTAGGCTCCTACAATGAGCAGTTCTTC
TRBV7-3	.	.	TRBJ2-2	CASSTYWGELFF	TGTGCCAGCAGCACTTACTGGGGGGAGCTGTTTTTT
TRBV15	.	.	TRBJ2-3	CATSRGGFTDTQYF	TGTGCCACCAGCAGAGGGGGATTCACAGATACGCAGTATTTT
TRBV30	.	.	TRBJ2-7	CACGILSYEQYF	TGTGCCTGCGGGATCCTCTCCTACGAGCAGTACTTC
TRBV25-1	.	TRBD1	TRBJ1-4	CASSGRGGGEKLFF	TGTGCCAGCAGTGGAAGAGGGGGCGGTGAAAAACTGTTTTTT
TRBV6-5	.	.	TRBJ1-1	CASSYSVGALAEAFF	TGTGCCAGCAGTTACTCAGTGGGGGCGCTGGCTGAAGCTTTCTTT
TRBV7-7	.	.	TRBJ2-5	CASSFFAVQETQYF	TGTGCTAGCAGCTTCTTTGCAGTCCAAGAGACCCAGTACTTC
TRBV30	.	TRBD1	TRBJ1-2	CAWSRGTDPEGNYGYTF	TGTGCCTGGAGTCGTGGGACAGACCCCGAAGGGAACTATGGCTACACCTTC
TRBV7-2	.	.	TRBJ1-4	CASSLDWSNNEKLFF	TGTGCCAGCAGCTTAGATTGGTCTAATAATGAAAAACTGTTTTTT
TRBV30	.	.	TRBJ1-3	CAWRLDLGSGNTIYF	TGTGCCTGGAGGCTTGACCTAGGCTCTGGAAACACCATATATTTT
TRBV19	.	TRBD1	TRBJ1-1	CASSHGQGLNTEAFF	TGTGCCAGTAGTCACGGACAGGGGTTGAACACTGAAGCTTTCTTT
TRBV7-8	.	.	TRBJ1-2	CASSPGGAAYGYTF	TGTGCCAGCAGCCCAGGCGGGGCAGCTTATGGCTACACCTTC
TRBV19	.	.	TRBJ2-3	CASSIQTGDTQYF	TGTGCCAGTAGTATCCAGACGGGGGATACGCAGTATTTT
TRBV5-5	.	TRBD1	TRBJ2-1	CASSPPTGSIYNEQFF	TGTGCCAGCAGCCCCCCGACAGGGTCTATCTACAATGAGCAGTTCTTC
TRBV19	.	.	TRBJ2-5	CASKQAQLETQYF	TGTGCCAGTAAACAGGCCCAATTGGAGACCCAGTACTTC
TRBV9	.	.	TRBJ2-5	CASSVGSGRGTQYF	TGTGCCAGCAGCGTAGGATCAGGCCGGGGGACCCAGTACTTC
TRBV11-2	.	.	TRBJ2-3	CASSLGQSTDTQYF	TGTGCCAGCAGCTTAGGACAGAGCACAGATACGCAGTATTTT
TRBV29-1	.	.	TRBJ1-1	CSVQGGRAGTEAFF	TGCAGCGTCCAAGGAGGCAGGGCGGGCACTGAAGCTTTCTTT
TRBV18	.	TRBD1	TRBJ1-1	CASFPGQGVNTEAFF	TGTGCCAGCTTCCCCGGACAGGGGGTGAACACTGAAGCTTTCTTT
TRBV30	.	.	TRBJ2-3	CAWSRVRTDTQYF	TGTGCCTGGAGTAGGGTTCGCACAGATACGCAGTATTTT
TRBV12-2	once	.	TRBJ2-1	CASRSQPSDRDHSNEQFF	TGTGCAAGTCGCTCACAGCCCAGCGACAGGGACCATTCCAATGAGCAGTTCTTC
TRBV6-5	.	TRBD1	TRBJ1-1	CASSYKRQGAEAFF	TGTGCCAGCAGTTACAAAAGACAGGGGGCTGAAGCTTTCTTT
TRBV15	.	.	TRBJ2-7	CATSTRQGIGEQYF	TGTGCCACCAGCACCCGTCAGGGTATTGGCGAGCAGTACTTC
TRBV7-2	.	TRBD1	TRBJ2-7	CASSPDRGRYEQYF	TGTGCCAGCAGCCCGGACAGGGGGCGGTACGAGCAGTACTTC
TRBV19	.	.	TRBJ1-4	CASSIGSTNEKLFF	TGTGCCAGTAGTATAGGGTCAACTAATGAAAAACTGTTTTTT
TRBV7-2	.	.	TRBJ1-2	CASSLVGVGLYGYTF	TGTGCCAGCAGCTTAGTGGGGGTGGGCCTCTATGGCTACACCTTC
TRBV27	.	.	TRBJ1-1	CASSLWAGTEAFF	TGTGCCAGCAGTTTATGGGCGGGCACTGAAGCTTTCTTT
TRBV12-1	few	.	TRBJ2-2	CASSLPVTGELFF	TGTGCCAGCAGCTTGCCGGTTACCGGGGAGCTGTTTTTT
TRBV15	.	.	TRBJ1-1	CATSREVAGSKGQHTEAFF	TGTGCCACCAGCAGAGAAGTGGCCGGGTCTAAGGGTCAGCACACTGAAGCTTTCTTT
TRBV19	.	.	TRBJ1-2	CASSRGEANYGYTF	TGTGCCAGTAGTAGGGGAGAGGCTAACTATGGCTACACCTTC
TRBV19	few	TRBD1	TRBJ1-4	CASSTRQGQKLFF	TGTGCCAGTAGTACTAGACAGGGTCAAAAACTGTTTTTT
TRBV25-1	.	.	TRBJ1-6	CASSERQYYSPLHF	TGTGCCAGCAGTGAGAGACAATATTATTCACCCCTCCACTTT
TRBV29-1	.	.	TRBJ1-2	CSVEEIRTGKLPRRDYGYTF	TGCAGCGTTGAAGAAATCCGCACGGGGAAACTCCCCAGGCGGGACTATGGCTACACCTTC